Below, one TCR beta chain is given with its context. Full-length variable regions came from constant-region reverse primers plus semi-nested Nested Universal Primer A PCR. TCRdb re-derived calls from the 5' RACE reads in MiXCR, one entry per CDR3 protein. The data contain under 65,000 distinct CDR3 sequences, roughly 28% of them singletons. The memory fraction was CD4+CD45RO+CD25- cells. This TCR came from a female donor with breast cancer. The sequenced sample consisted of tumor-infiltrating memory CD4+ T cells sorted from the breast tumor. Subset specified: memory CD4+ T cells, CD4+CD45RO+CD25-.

As DNA, the CDR3 is TGCAGTGCGCCGGGGACTAGCGGGTCGGATACGCAGTATTTT. Its translation: CSAPGTSGSDTQYF. V usage is TRBV20-1 and J usage is TRBJ2-3; 12 bases fit TRBD2. This CDR3 contains 14 residues. Germline V lookup: CDR1 DFQATT, CDR2 SNEGSKA (reference sequence). Trimming took 6 bases from V and 6 from J; bases not matched to a gene: 7.